This TCR beta chain was observed in a study of blood T cell repertoires in COVID-19. Study-level background: The United States, Italy and Spain provided the acute and convalescent COVID-19 samples. PBMCs, B-cell-depleted T cells, or T cells were the source of the cDNA or gDNA that made up the material.

Per the authors' pipeline: Amplification of reference gene primers was used by the study to estimate nucleated cell counts. Only in-frame clones appear in the TCRdb table, and some are missing; sequencing was by immunoSEQ multiplex PCR. The V and J calls and clone size are taken from that table; D and trimming were inferred from the DNA. The table includes under 140,000 clones, about 80% detected once. The CDR3 loop spans 17 amino acids. J lost 4 bases, V lost 6 bases, and 13 bases had no gene match. In germline, CDR1 is KGHDR, CDR2 SFDVKD. The chain has TRBV24-1 and TRBJ1-5, with 8 bases aligning to TRBD1. The receptor comes from a woman of 80 years or more with acute or convalescent COVID-19. The sequenced sample was peripheral blood. CDR3 bases: TGTGCCACCAGTCAGAGGACAGGGATTGTTACAAATCAGCCCCAGCATTTT. The encoded protein is CATSQRTGIVTNQPQHF.